This T cell receptor beta chain was documented in a study of T cells in Graves' hyperthyroidism and ophthalmopathy. Whole-study results and caveats: The model anticipated ophthalmopathy a median approximately 6.6 months pre-onset. Blood also showed most of the thyroid clonotypes that were expanded above 0.001.

Patients were excluded for uncontrolled infection, other autoimmune disease, pregnancy or lactation. In germline, CDR1 is LGHNA, CDR2 YNFKEQ. V was shortened by 1 base and J by 2 bases, with 16 bases between the two germline ends. The CDR3 covers 17 residues. TCR beta CDR3 sequences were amplified from RNA transcripts. Using the HTBI primer set, a first-round RT-PCR was run on the TCR CDR3. A single record per CDR3 protein comes from TCRdb applying MiXCR to the multiplex PCR reads. The data contain 340,000 or so distinct CDR3 sequences, over 15% of them singletons. This clonotype was seen a few times. Its antigen is not identified.

J is TRBJ2-3 and V is TRBV4-2, with D possibly being TRBD1 or TRBD2 (6 bases each). The specimen sequenced was blood. The sequence was obtained from a woman aged 45-65 years with Graves' hyperthyroidism. This CDR3 is CASSQAKGTGATDTQYF. The CDR3 region has the DNA TGTGCCAGCAGCCAAGCTAAGGGGACGGGGGCCACAGATACGCAGTATTTT.